This TCR beta chain was obtained from a study of cytomegalovirus exposure and HLA in healthy donors. Whole-study results and caveats: The presence/absence work took it that sequencing depth was about the same across donors.

With respect to this clone: Antigen specificity is unknown.

Per germline, CDR1 LNHDA and CDR2 SQIVND (reference sequence). The CDR3 has 11 amino acids. V was trimmed by 6 bases and J by 3 bases, leaving 4 bases between them. 13 Jbeta primers and 60 Vbeta primers were used for the PCR. The protocol was immunoSEQ multiplex PCR, while the TCRdb copy is restricted to in-frame clones and leaves out a portion. The sample contains roughly 150,000 clones, about 74% of which appear only once. The sequencing sample was made of PBMCs. This chain joins TRBV19 and TRBJ2-3, with unresolved D. The sequence was obtained from a male donor in good health and CMV-seronegative. The CDR3 DNA is TGTGCCAGTAGATTAACAGATACGCAGTATTTT. Translation: CASRLTDTQYF.